One sample yielded the 3 T cell receptor beta chains listed below, sequenced in a study of regulatory and conventional T cells in RAG deficiency. The sorted conventional CD4+ T cells were CD25-low and CD127-high, with genomic DNA sequenced. Profiling relied on immunoSEQ multiplex PCR, and the TCRdb table lists in-frame clones only, not all of them. Seen here are tens of thousands of clones, about 87% observed once, and the top ten hold around 0.5%. This same sample was also taken into another study, of regulatory T cells. From that second work: The primer mix had 52 TRBV and 13 TRBJ primers.

The sequencing sample was made of CD4+ effector T cells sorted from blood. The receptors shown here come from a human donor in good health.

About this clone: One junction end does not reproduce the germline sequence, and a read error may be involved. This chain connects TRBV5-5 to TRBJ2-2; TRBD2 is a possible D gene (6 bases). Germline V gene sequence: CDR1 SGHKS, CDR2 YYEKEE (reference sequence). The CDR3 is 15 amino acids. The CDR3 sequence: CASSLGGANTGELLF. The CDR3, as DNA: TGTGCCAGCAGCTTAGGAGGGGCGAACACCGGGGAGCTGCTTTTT. The variable domain in full, completed from reference TRBV5-5 and TRBJ2-2, reads DAGVTQSPTHLIKTRGQQVTLRCSPISGHKSVSWYQQVLGQGPQFIFQYYEKEERGRGNFPDRFSARQFPNYSSELNVNALLLGDSALYLCASSLGGANTGELLFGEGSRLTVL.

This chain joins TRBV28 and TRBJ2-7; D is unclear. Germline CDR1 is MDHEN and CDR2 is SYDVKM. The CDR3 contains 12 residues. V lost 5 bases to trimming and J lost 2 bases, with 7 bases between them. CDR3 region: CASSRRTYEQYF. The CDR3 DNA reads as TGTGCCAGCAGTCGACGGACCTACGAGCAGTACTTC.

This clone was seen only once. V and J are TRBV18 and TRBJ1-1; the D gene is possibly TRBD1 (6 bases). This CDR3 comprises 14 residues. Trimming took 6 bases from V and 1 from J, leaving 12 bases between them. The germline V gene encodes CDR1 KGHSH and CDR2 LQKENI. The CDR3 here is CASSQGSGNTEAFF. CDR3 in DNA: TGTGCCAGCTCCCAGGGGTCCGGGAACACTGAAGCTTTCTTT.